The rows below give T cell receptor beta chains drawn from one sample of a study of blood T cell repertoires in COVID-19. Assay used: immunoSEQ multiplex PCR; TCRdb lists only in-frame clones, some missing. The sample holds about 310,000 clones, about 90% seen once. Sequencing used PBMCs or T cells enriched from blood (not recorded which). The receptors were sampled from a woman younger than 30 with acute COVID-19. CDR3s include the opening cysteine and the closing phenylalanine or tryptophan. Each record gives: J gene, D gene, clone size, V gene, CDR3 DNA, CDR3 protein. D genes are given only for firm matches. Size is omitted from some rows. Given values are once, few, many or a class for expanded clones.

J gene: TRBJ1-3; D gene: -; clone size: -; V gene: TRBV30; CDR3 DNA: TGTGCCTGGACGTCTCTCTCTGGAAACACCATATATTTT; CDR3 protein: CAWTSLSGNTIYF
J gene: TRBJ1-1; D gene: -; clone size: -; V gene: TRBV27; CDR3 DNA: TGTGCCAGCAGTTTAAGGGAGCTGAACACTGAAGCTTTCTTT; CDR3 protein: CASSLRELNTEAFF
J gene: TRBJ2-2; D gene: -; clone size: -; V gene: TRBV5-4; CDR3 DNA: TGTGCCAGCAGCTTGAGTGGGAGTAAGACCGGGGAGCTGTTTTTT; CDR3 protein: CASSLSGSKTGELFF
J gene: TRBJ2-7; D gene: TRBD2; clone size: once; V gene: TRBV18; CDR3 DNA: TGTGCCAGCTCACCAACACTAGCGGGAGAGGGGTACTTC; CDR3 protein: CASSPTLAGEGYF
J gene: TRBJ2-1; D gene: TRBD1; clone size: once; V gene: TRBV28; CDR3 DNA: TGTGCCAGCAGCAGCCGTTTGACAGGGCCTTCCTACAATGAGCAGTTCTTC; CDR3 protein: CASSSRLTGPSYNEQFF
J gene: TRBJ2-7; D gene: -; clone size: -; V gene: TRBV19; CDR3 DNA: TGTGCCAGTAGTATAGGGTCTATCTCCTACGAGCAGTACTTC; CDR3 protein: CASSIGSISYEQYF
J gene: TRBJ1-2; D gene: -; clone size: few; V gene: TRBV6-4; CDR3 DNA: TGTGCCAGCAGTGAAGGGGCCAACTATGGCTACACCTTC; CDR3 protein: CASSEGANYGYTF
J gene: TRBJ2-7; D gene: -; clone size: few; V gene: TRBV9; CDR3 DNA: TGTGCCAGCAGCGTAACGGGAGTGGGCGAGCAGTACTTC; CDR3 protein: CASSVTGVGEQYF
J gene: TRBJ1-1; D gene: -; clone size: -; V gene: TRBV5-1; CDR3 DNA: TGCGCCAGCAGCACGAGGGACACAGTCAACACTGAAGCTTTCTTT; CDR3 protein: CASSTRDTVNTEAFF
J gene: TRBJ2-1; D gene: TRBD2; clone size: -; V gene: TRBV28; CDR3 DNA: TGTGCCAGCAGTTTTTCCCAAACTAGCGCGGGTGAGCAGTTCTTC; CDR3 protein: CASSFSQTSAGEQFF
J gene: TRBJ1-2; D gene: -; clone size: -; V gene: TRBV28; CDR3 DNA: TGTGCCAGCAGTTTGGGGTACATCGGGGAGTATGGCTACACCTTC; CDR3 protein: CASSLGYIGEYGYTF
J gene: TRBJ2-7; D gene: TRBD1; clone size: -; V gene: TRBV27; CDR3 DNA: TGTGCCAGCAGTGCCCTGACAGGGGATCCATACGAGCAGTACTTC; CDR3 protein: CASSALTGDPYEQYF
J gene: TRBJ1-1; D gene: TRBD1; clone size: -; V gene: TRBV19; CDR3 DNA: TGTGCCAGTAGAATCGACAGGGCCAACACTGAAGCTTTCTTT; CDR3 protein: CASRIDRANTEAFF
J gene: TRBJ2-7; D gene: -; clone size: -; V gene: TRBV5-1; CDR3 DNA: TGCGCCAGCAGCCCCCGTTTCGAGCCTTTCTACGAGCAGTACTTC; CDR3 protein: CASSPRFEPFYEQYF
J gene: TRBJ2-5; D gene: TRBD2; clone size: once; V gene: TRBV5-1; CDR3 DNA: TGCGCCAGCAGCTTCCCGGCTAGCGGACAAGAGACCCAGTACTTC; CDR3 protein: CASSFPASGQETQYF
J gene: TRBJ1-6; D gene: TRBD1; clone size: few; V gene: TRBV28; CDR3 DNA: TGTGCCAGCAGTATCGGGACAGGGGGCTTGAATTCACCCCTCCACTTT; CDR3 protein: CASSIGTGGLNSPLHF
J gene: TRBJ1-2; D gene: TRBD1; clone size: -; V gene: TRBV11-3; CDR3 DNA: TGTGCCAGCAGACGCCAGGGGGCGCCGGACTATGGCTACACCTTC; CDR3 protein: CASRRQGAPDYGYTF
J gene: TRBJ2-2; D gene: TRBD2; clone size: -; V gene: TRBV28; CDR3 DNA: TGTGCCAGCGTGTCGGGAGGCGGCAACACCGGGGAGCTGTTTTTT; CDR3 protein: CASVSGGGNTGELFF
J gene: TRBJ2-7; D gene: TRBD2; clone size: -; V gene: TRBV19; CDR3 DNA: TGTGCCAGTAGTCCACGGACTAGCGTCTCCTACGAGCAGTACTTC; CDR3 protein: CASSPRTSVSYEQYF